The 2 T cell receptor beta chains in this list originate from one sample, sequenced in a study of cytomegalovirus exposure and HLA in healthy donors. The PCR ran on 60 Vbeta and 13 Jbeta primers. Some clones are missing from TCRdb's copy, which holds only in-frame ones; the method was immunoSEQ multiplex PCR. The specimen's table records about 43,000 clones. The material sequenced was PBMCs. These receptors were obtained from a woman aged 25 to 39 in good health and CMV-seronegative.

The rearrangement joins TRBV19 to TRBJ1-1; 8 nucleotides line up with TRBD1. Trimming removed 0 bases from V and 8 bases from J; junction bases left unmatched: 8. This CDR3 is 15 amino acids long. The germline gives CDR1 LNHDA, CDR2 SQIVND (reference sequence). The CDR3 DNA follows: TGTGCCAGTAGTATAGATCGGGACAGGCCTGCAGAAGCTTTCTTT. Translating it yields CASSIDRDRPAEAFF.

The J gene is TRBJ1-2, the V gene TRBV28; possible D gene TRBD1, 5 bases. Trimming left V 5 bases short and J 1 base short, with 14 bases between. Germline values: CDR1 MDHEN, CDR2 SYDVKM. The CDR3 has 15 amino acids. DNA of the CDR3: TGTGCCAGCAGTCCCTGGGGGGACGGTAACTATGGCTACACCTTC. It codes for CASSPWGDGNYGYTF.